The 3 T cell receptor beta chains presented below share a single source sample, sequenced in a study of beta chain features in type 1 diabetes (dated by TCRdb to about 2018). What the authors observed across the whole study: A moderate but significant shortening of TCRB CDR3 length was observed in type 1 diabetes patients in all four CD4+ subsets.

Libraries came from the immunoSEQ multiplex PCR assay. The entire amount of isolated RNA was reverse transcribed using the High Capacity cDNA Reverse Transcription Kit, so the sequenced TCRB transcripts were expressed ones. What TCRdb holds here is the immuneACCESS table cut down to in-frame rearrangements. Part of the clones is not present; checked against another copy, under half of the missing clones reflect an unresolved V gene, and the others are unexplained. A total of about 700,000 clones appear in this sample, around an eighth of them only once. The ten largest clones represent 0.022% of the sample. Their recognized antigens are unknown. The sequencing sample was made of naive CD4+ T cells from blood. Read against the paper, the sample's cell subset or site label means: true naive CD4+ T cells. The receptors come from a man younger than 30 with type 1 diabetes.

The chain combines TRBV5-1 with TRBJ1-2, with TRBD1 matching 9 bases. Germline V gene data show CDR1 as SGHRS and CDR2 as YFSETQ. The CDR3 length is 14 residues. V trimming: 2 bases; J trimming: 6 bases; junction bases outside the gene matches: 5. The CDR3 sequence: CASSLGTGYDGYTF. Here the CDR3 DNA reads TGCGCCAGCAGCTTAGGGACAGGGTACGATGGCTACACCTTC.

This clone was counted a few times. Germline and junction disagree at one end, which may indicate a read error. The genes are TRBV29-1 and TRBJ2-7, with TRBD1 matching 9 bases. The germline V gene encodes CDR1 SQVTM and CDR2 ANQGSEA. This CDR3 is built from 14 residues. The CDR3 coding sequence is TGCAGCGTCGAAGGACAGGGGACGGGCTACGAGCAGTACTTC. It specifies CSVEGQGTGYEQYF.

A remark on this clone: Within the sample, other DNA sequences also encode this same CDR3. V and J are TRBV18 and TRBJ2-5; tentatively, D is TRBD1 (5 bases). The CDR3 is 14 residues long. Germline CDR1 is KGHSH and CDR2 is LQKENI. With 1 base removed from V and 4 bases from J, the gap between germline ends came to 10 bases. In DNA form, the CDR3 reads TGTGCCAGCTCACCACAGGGGTCGGGAGAGACCCAGTACTTC. Translation gives CASSPQGSGETQYF.